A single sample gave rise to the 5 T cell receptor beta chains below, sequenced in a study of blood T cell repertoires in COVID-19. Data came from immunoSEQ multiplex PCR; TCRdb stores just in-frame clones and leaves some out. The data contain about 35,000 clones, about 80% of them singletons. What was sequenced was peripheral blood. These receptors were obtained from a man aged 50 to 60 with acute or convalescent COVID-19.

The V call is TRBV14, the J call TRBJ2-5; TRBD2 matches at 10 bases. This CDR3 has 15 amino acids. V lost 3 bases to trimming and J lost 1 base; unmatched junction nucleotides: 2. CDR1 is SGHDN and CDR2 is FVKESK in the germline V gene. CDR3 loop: CASSHGTSVQETQYF. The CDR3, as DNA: TGTGCCAGCAGCCATGGGACTAGCGTCCAAGAGACCCAGTACTTC. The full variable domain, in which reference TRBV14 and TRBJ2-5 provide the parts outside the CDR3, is EAGVTQFPSHSVIEKGQTVTLRCDPISGHDNLYWYRRVMGKEIKFLLHFVKESKQDESGMPNNRFLAERTGGTYSTLKVQPAELEDSGVYFCASSHGTSVQETQYFGPGTRLLVL.

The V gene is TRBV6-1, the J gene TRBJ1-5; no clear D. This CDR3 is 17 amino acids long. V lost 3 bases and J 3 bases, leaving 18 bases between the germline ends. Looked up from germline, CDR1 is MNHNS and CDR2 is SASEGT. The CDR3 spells CASSEVRGVFANQPQHF. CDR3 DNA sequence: TGTGCCAGCAGTGAGGTTCGGGGAGTCTTCGCCAATCAGCCCCAGCATTTT.

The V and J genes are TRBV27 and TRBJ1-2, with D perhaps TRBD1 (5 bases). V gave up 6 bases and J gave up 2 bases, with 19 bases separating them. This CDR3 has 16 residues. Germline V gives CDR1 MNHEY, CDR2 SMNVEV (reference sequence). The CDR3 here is CASRSPVRGKNYGYTF. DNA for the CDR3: TGTGCCAGCAGGTCCCCGGTTCGGGGGAAGAACTATGGCTACACCTTC.

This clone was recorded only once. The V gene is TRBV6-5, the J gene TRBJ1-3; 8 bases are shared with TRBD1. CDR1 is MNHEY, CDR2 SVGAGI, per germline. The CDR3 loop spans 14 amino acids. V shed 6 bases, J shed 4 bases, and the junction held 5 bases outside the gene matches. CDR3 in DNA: TGTGCCAGCAGCAGACAGGGGCTCGGAAACACCATATATTTT. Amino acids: CASSRQGLGNTIYF.

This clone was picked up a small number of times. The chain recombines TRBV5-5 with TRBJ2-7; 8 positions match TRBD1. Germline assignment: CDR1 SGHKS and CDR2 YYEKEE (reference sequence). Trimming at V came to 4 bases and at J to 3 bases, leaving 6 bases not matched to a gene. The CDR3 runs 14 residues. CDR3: CASSAGQANYEQYF. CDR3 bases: TGTGCCAGCAGCGCGGGACAGGCAAACTACGAGCAGTACTTC.